The present TCR beta chain was sequenced within a study of T cells in women clearing cervical HPV infection. Study background: Donors had HPV16-related CIN3 or worse; 2 had invasive cancer. Study observations and caveats: Combining TCR richness with V gene abundances gave approximately 0.8 AUC.

CDR3 size: 14 residues. Trimming took 1 base from V and 6 from J, leaving 9 bases between them. Germline V CDR1 and CDR2: SGHNT, YENEEA. Remarks on this clone: Antigen specificity is unknown. From the germline J gene comes the end of the CDR3, since the read stops 3 residues before it.

Repertoires were generated with immunoSEQ multiplex PCR, while TCRdb's copy carries only in-frame clones and drops some. This sample contains some 40,000 clones. Sample: blood buffy coat. This chain joins TRBV11-3 and TRBJ2-2; D remains ambiguous. The TCR originated in a woman aged 18-69 years with a cervical HPV16 infection that either progressed to CIN3+ or cleared (not recorded which). The CDR3 region is CASSLGLEAGELFF. The sequenced part of the CDR3 DNA is TGTGCCAGCAGCTTAGGCCTAGAAGCCGGGGAG.